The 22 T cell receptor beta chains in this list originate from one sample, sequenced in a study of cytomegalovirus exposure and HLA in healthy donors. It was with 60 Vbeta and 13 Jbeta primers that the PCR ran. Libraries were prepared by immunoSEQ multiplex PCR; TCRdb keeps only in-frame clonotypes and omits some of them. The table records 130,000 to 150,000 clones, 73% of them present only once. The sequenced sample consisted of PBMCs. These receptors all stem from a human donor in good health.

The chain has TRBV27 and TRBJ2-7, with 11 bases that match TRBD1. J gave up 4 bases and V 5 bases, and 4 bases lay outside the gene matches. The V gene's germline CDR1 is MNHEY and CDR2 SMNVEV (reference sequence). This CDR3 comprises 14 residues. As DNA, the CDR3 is TGTGCCAGCAGTGTGGGACAGGGGGATTACGAGCAGTACTTC. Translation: CASSVGQGDYEQYF.

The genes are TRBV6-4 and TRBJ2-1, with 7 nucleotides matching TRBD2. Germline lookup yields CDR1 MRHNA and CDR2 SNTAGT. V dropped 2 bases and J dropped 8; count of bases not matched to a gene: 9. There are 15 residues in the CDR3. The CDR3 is CASSDGGGSTDEQFF. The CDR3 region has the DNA TGTGCCAGCAGTGACGGAGGCGGGAGCACAGATGAGCAGTTCTTC.

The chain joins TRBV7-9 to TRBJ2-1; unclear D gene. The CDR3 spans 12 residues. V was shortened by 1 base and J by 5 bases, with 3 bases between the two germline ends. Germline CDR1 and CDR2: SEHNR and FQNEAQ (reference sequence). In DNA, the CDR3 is TGTGCCAGCAGCTTAGTCGACAATGAGCAGTTCTTC. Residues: CASSLVDNEQFF.

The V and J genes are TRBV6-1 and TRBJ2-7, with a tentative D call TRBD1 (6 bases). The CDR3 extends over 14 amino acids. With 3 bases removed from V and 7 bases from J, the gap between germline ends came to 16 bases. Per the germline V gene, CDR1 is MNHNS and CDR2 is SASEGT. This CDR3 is CASSELGASFEQYF. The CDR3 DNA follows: TGTGCCAGCAGTGAGCTGGGGGCGAGTTTTGAGCAGTACTTC.

CDR3 in amino acids: CASSLGQPGIGELFF. CDR3 nucleotides: TGTGCCAGCAGCTTGGGCCAGCCGGGGATCGGGGAGCTGTTTTTT. The chain has TRBV5-4 and TRBJ2-2, with a weak D call TRBD2 (5 bases). The CDR3 has 15 residues. CDR1 and CDR2 (germline): SGHNT, YYREEE (reference sequence). The V and J ends lost 0 bases and 7 bases respectively, with 13 bases between them.

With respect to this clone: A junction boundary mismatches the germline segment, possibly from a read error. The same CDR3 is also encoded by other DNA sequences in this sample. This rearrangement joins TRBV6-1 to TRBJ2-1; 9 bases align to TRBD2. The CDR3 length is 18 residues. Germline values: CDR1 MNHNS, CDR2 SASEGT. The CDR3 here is CASSEGAPSGKSYNEQFF. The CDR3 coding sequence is TGTGCCAGCAGCGAAGGTGCACCTAGCGGGAAATCCTACAATGAGCAGTTCTTC.

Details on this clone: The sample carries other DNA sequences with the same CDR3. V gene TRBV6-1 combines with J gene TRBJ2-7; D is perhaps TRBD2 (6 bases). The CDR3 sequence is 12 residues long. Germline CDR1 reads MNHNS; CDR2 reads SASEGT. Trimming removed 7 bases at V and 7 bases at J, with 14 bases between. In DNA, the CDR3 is TGTGCCAGCACGGGGACTCGGGAAGAGCAGTACTTC. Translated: CASTGTREEQYF.

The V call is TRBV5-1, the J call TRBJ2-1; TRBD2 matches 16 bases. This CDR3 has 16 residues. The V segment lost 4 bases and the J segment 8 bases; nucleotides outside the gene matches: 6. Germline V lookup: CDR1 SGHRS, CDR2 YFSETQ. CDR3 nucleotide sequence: TGCGCCAGCAGCCCGGGACTAGCGGGGGGGCAATATGAGCAGTTCTTC. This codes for CASSPGLAGGQYEQFF.

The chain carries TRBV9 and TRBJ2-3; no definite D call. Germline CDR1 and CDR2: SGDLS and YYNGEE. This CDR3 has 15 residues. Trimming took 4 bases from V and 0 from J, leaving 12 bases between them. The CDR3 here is CASSNHPTSTDTQYF. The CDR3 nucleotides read TGTGCCAGCAGCAACCACCCCACTAGCACAGATACGCAGTATTTT.

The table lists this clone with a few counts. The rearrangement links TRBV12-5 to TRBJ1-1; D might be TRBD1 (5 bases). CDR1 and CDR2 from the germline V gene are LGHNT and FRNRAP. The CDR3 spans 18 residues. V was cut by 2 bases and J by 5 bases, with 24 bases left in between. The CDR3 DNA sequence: TGTGCTAGTGGTTTGACTCAACCTGAGGAGGGGAGGCGGACTGAAGCTTTCTTT. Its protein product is CASGLTQPEEGRRTEAFF.

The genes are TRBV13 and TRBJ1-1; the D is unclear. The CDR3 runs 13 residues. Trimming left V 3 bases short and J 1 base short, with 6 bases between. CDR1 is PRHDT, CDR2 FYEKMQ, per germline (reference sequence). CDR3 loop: CASSFNKNTEAFF. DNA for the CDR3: TGTGCCAGCAGCTTCAACAAGAACACTGAAGCTTTCTTT.

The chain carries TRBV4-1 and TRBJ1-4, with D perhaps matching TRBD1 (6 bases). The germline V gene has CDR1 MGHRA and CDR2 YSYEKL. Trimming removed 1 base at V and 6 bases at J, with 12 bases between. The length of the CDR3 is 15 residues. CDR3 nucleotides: TGCGCCAGCAGCCAAGTACAGGGAGGGGATGAAAAACTGTTTTTT. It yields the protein CASSQVQGGDEKLFF.

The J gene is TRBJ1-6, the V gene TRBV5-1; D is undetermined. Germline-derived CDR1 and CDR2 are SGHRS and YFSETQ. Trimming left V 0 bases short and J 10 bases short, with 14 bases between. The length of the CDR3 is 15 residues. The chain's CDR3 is CASSLGPQIPSPLHF. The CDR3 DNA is TGCGCCAGCAGCTTGGGGCCCCAGATACCATCACCCCTCCACTTT.

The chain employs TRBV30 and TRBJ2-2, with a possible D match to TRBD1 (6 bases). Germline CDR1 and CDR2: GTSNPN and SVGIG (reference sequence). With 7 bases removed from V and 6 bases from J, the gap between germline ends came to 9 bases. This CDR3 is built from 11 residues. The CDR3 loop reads CASQGPGELFF. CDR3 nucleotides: TGTGCCTCACAGGGCCCCGGGGAGCTGTTTTTT.

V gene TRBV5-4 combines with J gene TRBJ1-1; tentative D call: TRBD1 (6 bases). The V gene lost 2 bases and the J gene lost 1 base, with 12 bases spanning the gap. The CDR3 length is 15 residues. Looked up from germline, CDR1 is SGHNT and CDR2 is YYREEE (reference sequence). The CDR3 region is CASSFPGHKNTEAFF. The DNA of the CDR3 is TGTGCCAGCAGCTTTCCGGGACACAAGAACACTGAAGCTTTCTTT.

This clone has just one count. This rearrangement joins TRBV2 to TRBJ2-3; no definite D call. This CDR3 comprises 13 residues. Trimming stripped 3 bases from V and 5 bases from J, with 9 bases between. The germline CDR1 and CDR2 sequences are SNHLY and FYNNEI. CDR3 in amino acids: CASSDGVEDTQYF. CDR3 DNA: TGTGCCAGCAGTGATGGTGTAGAAGATACGCAGTATTTT.

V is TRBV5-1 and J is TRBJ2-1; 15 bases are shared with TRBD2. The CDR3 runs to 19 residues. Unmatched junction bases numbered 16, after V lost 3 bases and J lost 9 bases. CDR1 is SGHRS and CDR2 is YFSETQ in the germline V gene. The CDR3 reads CASSSRAGTSGRLRGEQFF. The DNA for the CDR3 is TGCGCCAGCAGCTCCCGAGCTGGGACTAGCGGGAGGCTAAGAGGTGAGCAGTTCTTC.

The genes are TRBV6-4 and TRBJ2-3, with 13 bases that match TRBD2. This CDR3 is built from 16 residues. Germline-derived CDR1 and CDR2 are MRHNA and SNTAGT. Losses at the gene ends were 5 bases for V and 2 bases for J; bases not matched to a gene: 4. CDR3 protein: CASSLTSGGATDTQYF. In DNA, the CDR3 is TGTGCCAGCAGTCTTACTAGCGGGGGGGCCACAGATACGCAGTATTTT.

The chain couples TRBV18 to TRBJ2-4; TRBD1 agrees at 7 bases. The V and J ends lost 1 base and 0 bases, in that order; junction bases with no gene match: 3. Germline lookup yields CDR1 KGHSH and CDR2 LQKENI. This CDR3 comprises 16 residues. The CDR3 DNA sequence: TGTGCCAGCTCACCACAAGACAGGGTAGCCAAAAACATTCAGTACTTC. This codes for CASSPQDRVAKNIQYF. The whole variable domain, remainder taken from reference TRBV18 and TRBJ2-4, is NAGVMQNPRHLVRRRGQEARLRCSPMKGHSHVYWYRQLPEEGLKFMVYLQKENIIDESGMPKERFSAEFPKEGPSILRIQQVVRGDSAAYFCASSPQDRVAKNIQYFGAGTRLSVL.

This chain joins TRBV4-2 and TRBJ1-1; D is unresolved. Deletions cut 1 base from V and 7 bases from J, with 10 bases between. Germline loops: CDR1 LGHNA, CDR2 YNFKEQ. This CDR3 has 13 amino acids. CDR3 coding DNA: TGTGCCAGCAGCCAAGGGCCAAATTGTGAAGCTTTCTTT. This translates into CASSQGPNCEAFF.

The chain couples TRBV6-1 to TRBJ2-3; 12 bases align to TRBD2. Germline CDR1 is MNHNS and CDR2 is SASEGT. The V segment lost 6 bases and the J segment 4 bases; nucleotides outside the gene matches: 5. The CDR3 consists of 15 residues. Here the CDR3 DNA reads TGTGCCAGCAGCCCCCTAGCGGGGGGGCCAGATACGCAGTATTTT. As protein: CASSPLAGGPDTQYF.

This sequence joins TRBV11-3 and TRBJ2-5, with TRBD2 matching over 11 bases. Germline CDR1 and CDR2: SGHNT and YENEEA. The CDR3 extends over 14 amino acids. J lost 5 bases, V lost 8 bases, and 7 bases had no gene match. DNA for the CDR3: TGTGCCAGCGCTGTTACTAGCGGGAGTGAGACCCAGTACTTC. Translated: CASAVTSGSETQYF.